Below, 3 T cell receptor beta chains from the same sample are listed, as sequenced in a study of vaccination effects on CD4 cells after COVID-19. Measured with immunoSEQ multiplex PCR; TCRdb has only the in-frame clones, and not every one. Among fewer than 35,000 clones, 65% were seen once, and the ten largest hold almost 10%. These receptors' targets are unknown. Cells that had been cultured for about 10 days were the source of isolated CD4+ T cells. The material sequenced was CD4+ T cells from PBMCs cultured without peptide, taken before COVID-19 vaccination. All receptors come from a human donor who received a COVID-19 vaccine.

In DNA, the CDR3 is TGTGCCAGCAGTTATATAACAGGACCCTACGAGCAGTACTTC. Protein product: CASSYITGPYEQYF. The chain has TRBV6-5 and TRBJ2-7; a weak D match, TRBD1 (5 bases). Germline V CDR1 and CDR2: MNHEY, SVGAGI. CDR3 size: 14 residues. V was trimmed by 3 bases and J by 2 bases, leaving 11 bases between them.

This chain joins TRBV5-4 and TRBJ2-1; TRBD1 matches 10 bases. The CDR3 is 13 amino acids. After removal of 5 bases from V and 8 bases from J, the junction contained 4 bases not matched to a gene. The germline CDR1 and CDR2 sequences are SGHNT and YYREEE (reference sequence). The CDR3 DNA reads as TGTGCCAGCAGTCGACAGGGGGCCGATGAGCAGTTCTTC. This translates into CASSRQGADEQFF.

The V and J genes are TRBV28 and TRBJ2-7, with TRBD1 matching over 9 bases. Trimming took 7 bases from V and 5 from J; bases not matched to a gene: 9. CDR3 length: 14 amino acids. Germline values: CDR1 MDHEN, CDR2 SYDVKM. The CDR3 sequence is CASTPGTGLDEQYF. The CDR3 region has the DNA TGTGCCAGCACCCCCGGGACAGGGCTTGACGAGCAGTACTTC.